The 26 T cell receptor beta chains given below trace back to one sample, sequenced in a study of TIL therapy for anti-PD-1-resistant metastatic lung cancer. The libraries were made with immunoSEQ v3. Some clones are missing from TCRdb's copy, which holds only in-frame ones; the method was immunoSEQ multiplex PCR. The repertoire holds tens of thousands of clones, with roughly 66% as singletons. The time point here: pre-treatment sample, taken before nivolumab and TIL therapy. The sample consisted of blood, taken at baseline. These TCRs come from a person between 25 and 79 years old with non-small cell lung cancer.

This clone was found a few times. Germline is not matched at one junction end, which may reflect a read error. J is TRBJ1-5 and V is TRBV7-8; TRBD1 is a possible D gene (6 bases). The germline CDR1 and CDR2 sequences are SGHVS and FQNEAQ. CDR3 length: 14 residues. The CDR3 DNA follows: TGTGCCAGCAGCTTAATTTTAGGGGGGCAGGGAGTGTATTTT. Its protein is CASSLILGGQGVYF.

The CDR3 sequence: CASSVTGVLAKNIQYF. CDR3 coding DNA: TGTGCCAGCAGCGTGACGGGGGTTCTAGCCAAAAACATTCAGTACTTC. The chain has TRBV9 and TRBJ2-4; perhaps TRBD2 as D (6 bases). This CDR3 is built from 16 residues. The V and J ends lost 2 bases and 0 bases respectively, with 12 bases between them. Germline CDR1 and CDR2: SGDLS and YYNGEE.

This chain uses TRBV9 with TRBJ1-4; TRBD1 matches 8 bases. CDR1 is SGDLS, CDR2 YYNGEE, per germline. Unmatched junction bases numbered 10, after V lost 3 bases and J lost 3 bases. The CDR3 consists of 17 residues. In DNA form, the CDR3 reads TGTGCCAGCAGCGGCCAAGCAGGGGGCAGGCCTAATGAAAAACTGTTTTTT. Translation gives CASSGQAGGRPNEKLFF.

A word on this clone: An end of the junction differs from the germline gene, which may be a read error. In DNA form, the CDR3 reads TGTGCTAGCAGCCTAGGGGTGGCGGGCTCTGGGGCCAACGTCCTGACTTTC. Its protein is CASSLGVAGSGANVLTF. V usage is TRBV7-7 and J usage is TRBJ2-6, with D tentatively TRBD1 or TRBD2 (5 bases each). Germline V gene sequence: CDR1 SSHAT, CDR2 FNYEAQ (reference sequence). The CDR3 contains 17 residues.

CDR3 amino acids: CASRVRSSSSYNEQFF. For the CDR3, the DNA is TGTGCCAGCAGAGTGAGGAGCTCCAGCTCCTACAATGAGCAGTTCTTC. V gene TRBV5-5 combines with J gene TRBJ2-1; D remains unclear. This CDR3 is 16 amino acids long. V was clipped by 5 bases and J by 0 bases, with 15 bases between them. The germline gives CDR1 SGHKS, CDR2 YYEKEE (reference sequence).

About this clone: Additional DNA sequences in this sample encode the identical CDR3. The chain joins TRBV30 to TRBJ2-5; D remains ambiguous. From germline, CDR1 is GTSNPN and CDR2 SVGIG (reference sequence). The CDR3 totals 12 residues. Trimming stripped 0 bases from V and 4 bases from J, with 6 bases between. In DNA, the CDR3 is TGTGCCTGGAGTGTCGGTCCAGAGACCCAGTACTTC. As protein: CAWSVGPETQYF.

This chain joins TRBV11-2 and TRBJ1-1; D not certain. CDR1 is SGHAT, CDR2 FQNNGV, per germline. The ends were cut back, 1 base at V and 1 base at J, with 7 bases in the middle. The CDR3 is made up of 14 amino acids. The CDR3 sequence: CASSLGGSNTEAFF. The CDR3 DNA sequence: TGTGCCAGCAGCTTAGGAGGGTCGAACACTGAAGCTTTCTTT.

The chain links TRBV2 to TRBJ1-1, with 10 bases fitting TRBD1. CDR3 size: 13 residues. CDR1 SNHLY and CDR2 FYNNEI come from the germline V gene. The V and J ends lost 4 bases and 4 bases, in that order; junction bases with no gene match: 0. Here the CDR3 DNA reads TGTGCCAGCAGTGGGGACAGGGGCACTGAAGCTTTCTTT. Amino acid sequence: CASSGDRGTEAFF. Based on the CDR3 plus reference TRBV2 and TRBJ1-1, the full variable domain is EPEVTQTPSHQVTQMGQEVILRCVPISNHLYFYWYRQILGQKVEFLVSFYNNEISEKSEIFDDQFSVERPDGSNFTLKIRSTKLEDSAMYFCASSGDRGTEAFFGQGTRLTVV.

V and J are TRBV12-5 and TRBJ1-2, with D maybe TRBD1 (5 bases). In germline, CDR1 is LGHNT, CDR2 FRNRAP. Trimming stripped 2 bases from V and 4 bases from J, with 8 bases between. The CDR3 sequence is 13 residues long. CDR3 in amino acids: CASGLMGTYGYTF. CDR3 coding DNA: TGTGCTAGTGGTTTGATGGGGACCTATGGCTACACCTTC.

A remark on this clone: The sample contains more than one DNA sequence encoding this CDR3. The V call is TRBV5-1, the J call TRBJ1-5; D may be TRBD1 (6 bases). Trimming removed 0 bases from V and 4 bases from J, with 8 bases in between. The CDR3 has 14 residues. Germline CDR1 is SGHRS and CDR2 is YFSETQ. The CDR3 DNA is TGCGCCAGCAGCTTGGAGGGGGGTAATCAGCCCCAGCATTTT. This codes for CASSLEGGNQPQHF.

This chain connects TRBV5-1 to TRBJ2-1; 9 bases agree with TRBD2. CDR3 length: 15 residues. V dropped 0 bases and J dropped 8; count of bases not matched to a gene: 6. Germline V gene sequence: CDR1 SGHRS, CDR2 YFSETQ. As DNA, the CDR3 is TGCGCCAGCAGCTTGGCCAGCGGGAGGACCGATGAGCAGTTCTTC. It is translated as CASSLASGRTDEQFF.

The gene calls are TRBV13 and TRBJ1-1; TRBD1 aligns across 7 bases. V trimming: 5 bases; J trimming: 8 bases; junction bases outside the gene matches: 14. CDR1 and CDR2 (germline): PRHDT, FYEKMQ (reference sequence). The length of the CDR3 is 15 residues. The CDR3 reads CASSIWTGTAGEAFF. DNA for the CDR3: TGTGCCAGCAGCATCTGGACAGGTACGGCTGGGGAAGCTTTCTTT.

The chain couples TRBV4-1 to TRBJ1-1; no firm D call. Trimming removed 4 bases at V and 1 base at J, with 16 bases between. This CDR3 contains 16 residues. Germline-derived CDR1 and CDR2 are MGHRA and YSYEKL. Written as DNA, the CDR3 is TGCGCCAGCAGCCGCCCATTTTCGACAAGGAACACTGAAGCTTTCTTT. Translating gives CASSRPFSTRNTEAFF.

The CDR3 coding sequence is TGTGCCAGTTCTCCAGGGGGTTCCTACGAGCAGTACTTC. The encoded protein is CASSPGGSYEQYF. The chain carries TRBV25-1 and TRBJ2-7; 7 nucleotides agree with TRBD1. Germline lookup yields CDR1 MGHDK and CDR2 SYGVNS. This CDR3 comprises 13 residues. Losses at the gene ends were 9 bases for V and 1 base for J; bases not matched to a gene: 6.

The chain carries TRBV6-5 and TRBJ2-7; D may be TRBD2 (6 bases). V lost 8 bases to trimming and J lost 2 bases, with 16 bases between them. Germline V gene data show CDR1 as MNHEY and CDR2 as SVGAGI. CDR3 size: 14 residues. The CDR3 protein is CASGRAGTTYEQYF. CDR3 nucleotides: TGTGCCAGCGGACGAGCGGGTACGACCTACGAGCAGTACTTC.

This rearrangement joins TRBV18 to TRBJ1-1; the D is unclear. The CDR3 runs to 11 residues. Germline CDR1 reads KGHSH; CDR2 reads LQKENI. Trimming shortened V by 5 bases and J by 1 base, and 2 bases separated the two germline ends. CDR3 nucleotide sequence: TGTGCCAGCTCAGGGAACACTGAAGCTTTCTTT. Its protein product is CASSGNTEAFF.

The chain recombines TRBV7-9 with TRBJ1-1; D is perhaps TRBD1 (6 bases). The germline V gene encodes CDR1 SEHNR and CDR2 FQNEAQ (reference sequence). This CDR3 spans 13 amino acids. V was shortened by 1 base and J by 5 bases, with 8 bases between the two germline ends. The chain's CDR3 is CASSLDRVTEAFF. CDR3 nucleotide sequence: TGTGCCAGCAGCTTAGACAGGGTGACTGAAGCTTTCTTT.

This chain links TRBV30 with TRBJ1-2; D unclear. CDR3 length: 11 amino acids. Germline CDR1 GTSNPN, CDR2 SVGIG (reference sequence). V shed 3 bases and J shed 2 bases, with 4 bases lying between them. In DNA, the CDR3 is TGTGCCTGGAGCCCCAACTATGGCTACACCTTC. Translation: CAWSPNYGYTF.

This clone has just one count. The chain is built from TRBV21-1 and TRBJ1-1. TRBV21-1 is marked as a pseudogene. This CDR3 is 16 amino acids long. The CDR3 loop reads CASSRAVATIRTEAFF. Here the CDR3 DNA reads TGTGCCAGCAGCAGGGCGGTAGCTACAATTCGCACTGAAGCTTTCTTT.

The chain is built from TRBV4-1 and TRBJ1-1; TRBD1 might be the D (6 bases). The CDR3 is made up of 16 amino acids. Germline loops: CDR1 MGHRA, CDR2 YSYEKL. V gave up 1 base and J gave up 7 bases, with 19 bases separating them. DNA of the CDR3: TGCGCCAGCAGCCAAGGGACGGGGGGGCCGGCAGGTGAAGCTTTCTTT. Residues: CASSQGTGGPAGEAFF.

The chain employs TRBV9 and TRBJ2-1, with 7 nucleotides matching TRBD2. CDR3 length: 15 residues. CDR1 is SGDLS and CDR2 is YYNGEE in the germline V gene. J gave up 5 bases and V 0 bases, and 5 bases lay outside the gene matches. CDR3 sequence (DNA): TGTGCCAGCAGCGTAGTAGTAGCGGGTGACAATGAGCAGTTCTTC. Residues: CASSVVVAGDNEQFF.

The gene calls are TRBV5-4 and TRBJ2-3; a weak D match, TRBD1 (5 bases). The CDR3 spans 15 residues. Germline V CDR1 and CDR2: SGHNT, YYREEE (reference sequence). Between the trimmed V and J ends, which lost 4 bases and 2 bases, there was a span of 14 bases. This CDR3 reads CASSHPTAITDTQYF. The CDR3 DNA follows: TGTGCCAGCAGCCACCCGACAGCAATCACAGATACGCAGTATTTT.

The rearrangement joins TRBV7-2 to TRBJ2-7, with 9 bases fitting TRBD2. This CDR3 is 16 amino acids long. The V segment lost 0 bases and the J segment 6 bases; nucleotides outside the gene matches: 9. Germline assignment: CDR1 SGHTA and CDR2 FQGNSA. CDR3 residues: CASSLASGGSSAEQYF. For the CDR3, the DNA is TGTGCCAGCAGCTTAGCCAGCGGGGGGTCCTCCGCCGAGCAGTACTTC. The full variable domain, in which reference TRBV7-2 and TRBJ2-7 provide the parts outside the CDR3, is GAGVSQSPSNKVTEKGKDVELRCDPISGHTALYWYRQSLGQGLEFLIYFQGNSAPDKSGLPSDRFSAERTGGSVSTLTIQRTQQEDSAVYLCASSLASGGSSAEQYFGPGTRLTVT.

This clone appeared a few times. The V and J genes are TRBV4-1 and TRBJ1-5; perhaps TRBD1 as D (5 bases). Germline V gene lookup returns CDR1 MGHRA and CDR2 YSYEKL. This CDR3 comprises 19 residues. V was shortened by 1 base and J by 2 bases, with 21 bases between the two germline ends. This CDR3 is CASSQGRGGREIRNQPQHF. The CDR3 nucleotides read TGCGCCAGCAGCCAAGGTCGGGGCGGACGCGAGATCCGCAATCAGCCCCAGCATTTT.

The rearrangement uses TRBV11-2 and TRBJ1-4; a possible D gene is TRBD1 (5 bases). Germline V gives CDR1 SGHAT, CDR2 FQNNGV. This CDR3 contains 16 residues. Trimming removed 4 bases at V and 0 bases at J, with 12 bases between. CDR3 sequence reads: CASSYKGVATNEKLFF. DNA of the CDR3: TGTGCCAGCAGCTATAAAGGGGTTGCAACTAATGAAAAACTGTTTTTT.

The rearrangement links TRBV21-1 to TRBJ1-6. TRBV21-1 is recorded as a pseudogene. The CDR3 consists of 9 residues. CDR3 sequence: CASSKVVSF. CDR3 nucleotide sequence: TGTGCCAGCAGCAAAGTGGTGTCGTTT.